This record concerns one TCR beta chain sequence. This clone was seen a single time. Its target antigen remains unknown. The record has no base qualities; no much larger clone is one base away. According to the germline V gene, CDR1 reads SGHDT and CDR2 reads YYEEEE. The CDR3 has 15 amino acids, counting the end cysteine and phenylalanine. Kept here is only the CDR3 DNA, which spans 45 bases and is read in frame from base 1. From V the trimming removes 3 bases and from J it removes 10 bases, while the gene matches leave 9 bases of the junction unaccounted for. The data originate from a study of shared clonotypes between healthy human individuals (TCRdb year 2020). Turning to the overall study: A few men and a couple of women, aged 18 to 49 years, made up the cohort. Libraries were prepared and TCR repertoires were sequenced by different laboratories using diverse techniques, in order to increase sequencing depth and limit assay-specific biases. To estimate repertoire size and how much clonotypes are shared between individuals, the study performed deep sequencing of blood TCR repertoires from 4 to 6 healthy adults. Between about 0.94 and 10 billion PBMCs per donor were obtained by leukapheresis. Per donor, three plates each were used for CD4 naive and CD4 memory, two for CD8 naive, and one for CD8 memory.

Overall study outcomes, separate from this receptor: Because the study included only a small number of donors, the genetic and exposure-history diversity represented was limited. Sharing across a few donors was observed for around 5% of naive CD4, 3% to 3.5% of naive CD8, roughly 2.3% of memory CD4, and about 0.39% of memory CD8 clonotypes. Naive subsets generally had larger estimated clonotype richness than memory subsets did. Even with the large sequencing depth, rarefaction of the sorted-subset datasets indicated that sequencing was incomplete. Compared with non-shared clonotypes, the clonotypes found in all four sorted-subset donors had higher generation probabilities. Based on pairwise subsampling, the degree of clonotype sharing among donors was expected to be affected by sequencing depth. Sampling was restricted to blood, and TCR repertoires in tissue are likely to differ from TCR repertoires in blood.

Using the deep immunoSEQ assay, multiplex PCR amplified TCR CDR3 regions from genomic DNA. Extracted genomic DNA from each cell subset was spread evenly across all wells of several immunoSEQ 96-well plates, with each plate serving as a replicate. For sorted subsets, approximately 200 ng of genomic DNA, equivalent to 25,000 to 35,000 T cell genomes, went into each replicate PCR. The purified libraries were quantified using a Qubit 3.0 fluorometer, sized with a Bioanalyzer 2100, and then quantified again using the KAPA Library Quantification kit. Each immunoSEQ 96-well plate was sequenced on its own single-read 150-cycle Illumina NextSeq 550 flow cell. The authors' pipeline ran thus. Because the immunoSEQ output included only junctional sequences and no quality scores, the filtering could not be the same as the filtering used for full-length reads. To assign V/J genes and CDR3, sequences were annotated against IMGT germline references using PyIR, a Python wrapper for IgBLAST v1.9. Reads were filtered out if the reads had weak V/J assignments (E-value above 1e-6), no CDR3, stop codons, out-of-frame junctions, or ambiguous translated residues. V3J clonotypes were defined as sequences sharing an identical inferred V gene, J gene, and CDR3 amino acid sequence. The percentage overlap between two repertoires was calculated by dividing the number of shared unique clonotypes by the size of the smaller repertoire. Richness of each repertoire was evaluated using RTK rarefaction, the Chao1 estimator, and Recon v2.1 estimates of unobserved clonotypes. For all TCRbeta clonotypes obtained by the gDNA method from a handful of donors, generation probabilities were computed with OLGA. The clones in this table, taken by TCRdb from immuneACCESS, are in-frame only. Not every clone is retained; where verified, under half of the shortfall comes from an unresolved V gene, and the cause of the rest is unknown. The DNA gave D and trimming, while V, J and clone size come from that table. The sample contains fewer than 2.5 million clones, over 85% of them found a single time. In total, the top ten clones hold approximately 0.36% of the sample.

Donors were healthy HIV-negative adults with no recently reported acute infections or vaccinations. Every donor was a Caucasian adult living in Nashville, Tennessee, USA. Magnetic negative selection was used to enrich CD4+ T cells, after which naive cells were positively selected on CD45RA and the negative fraction became the memory subset. Blood was obtained by leukapheresis, after which PBMCs were separated by Ficoll-Histopaque density gradient centrifugation and cryopreserved in liquid nitrogen vapor phase. Purity and quantity of every magnetically sorted T cell population were checked by analytical flow cytometry. Genomic DNA was isolated from each sorted fraction and quantified by UV absorbance on a Nanodrop 2000c.

Recombination joined TRBV5-6 with TRBJ2-1, with TRBD2 matching 11 junction bases. This TCR came from a young man in good health. Some clones in this sample may be carry-over from other donors' samples. The specimen sequenced was naive CD4+ T cells from PBMCs. Sample cell subset or site, as interpreted from the label and publication: CD45RA+ positively selected. The DNA reads TGTGCCAGCAGCTCCGGACTAGCGGGCCTGGGGGAGCAGTTCTTC. Translated, it reads CASSSGLAGLGEQFF.